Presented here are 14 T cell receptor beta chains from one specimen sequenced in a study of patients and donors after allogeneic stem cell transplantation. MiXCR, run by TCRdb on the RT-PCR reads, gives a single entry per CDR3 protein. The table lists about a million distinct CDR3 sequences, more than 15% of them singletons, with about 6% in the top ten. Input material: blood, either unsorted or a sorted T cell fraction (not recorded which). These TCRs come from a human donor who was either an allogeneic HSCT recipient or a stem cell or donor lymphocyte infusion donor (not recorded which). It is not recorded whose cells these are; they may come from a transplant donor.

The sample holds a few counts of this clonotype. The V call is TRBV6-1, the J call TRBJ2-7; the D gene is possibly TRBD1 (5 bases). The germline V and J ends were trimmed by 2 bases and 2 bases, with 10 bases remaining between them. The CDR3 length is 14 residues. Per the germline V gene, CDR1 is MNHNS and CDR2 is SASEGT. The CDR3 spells CASSEWTLTYEQYF. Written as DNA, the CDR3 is TGTGCCAGCAGTGAATGGACATTAACCTACGAGCAGTACTTC.

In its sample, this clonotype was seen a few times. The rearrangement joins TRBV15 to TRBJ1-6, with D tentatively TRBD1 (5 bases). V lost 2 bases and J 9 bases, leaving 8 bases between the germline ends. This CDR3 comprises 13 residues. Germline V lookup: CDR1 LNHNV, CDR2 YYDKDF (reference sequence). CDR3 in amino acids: CATSRQGGSPLHF. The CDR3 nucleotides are TGTGCCACCAGCAGACAGGGAGGTTCACCCCTCCACTTT. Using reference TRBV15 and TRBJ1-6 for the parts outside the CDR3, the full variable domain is DAMVIQNPRYQVTQFGKPVTLSCSQTLNHNVMYWYQQKSSQAPKLLFHYYDKDFNNEADTPDNFQSRRPNTSFCFLDIRSPGLGDTAMYLCATSRQGGSPLHFGNGTRLTVT.

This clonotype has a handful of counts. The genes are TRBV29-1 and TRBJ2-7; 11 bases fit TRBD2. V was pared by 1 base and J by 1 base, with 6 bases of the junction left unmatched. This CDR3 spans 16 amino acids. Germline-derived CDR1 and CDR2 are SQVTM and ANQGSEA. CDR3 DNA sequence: TGCAGCGTTGAAGGTCCTAGCGGGGGGCATTCCTACGAGCAGTACTTC. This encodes CSVEGPSGGHSYEQYF.

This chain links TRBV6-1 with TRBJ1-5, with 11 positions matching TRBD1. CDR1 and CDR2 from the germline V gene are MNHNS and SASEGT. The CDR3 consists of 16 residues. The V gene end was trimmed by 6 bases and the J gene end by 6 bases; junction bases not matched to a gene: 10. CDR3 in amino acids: CASSSQGQGVVQPQHF. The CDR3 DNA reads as TGTGCCAGCAGCTCACAGGGACAGGGGGTGGTTCAGCCCCAGCATTTT.

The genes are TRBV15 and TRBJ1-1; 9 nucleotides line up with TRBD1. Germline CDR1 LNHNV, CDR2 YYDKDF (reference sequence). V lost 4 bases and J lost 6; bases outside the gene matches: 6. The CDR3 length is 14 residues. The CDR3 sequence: CATSTDRGRPEAFF. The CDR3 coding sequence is TGTGCCACCAGCACGGACAGGGGCCGGCCTGAAGCTTTCTTT.

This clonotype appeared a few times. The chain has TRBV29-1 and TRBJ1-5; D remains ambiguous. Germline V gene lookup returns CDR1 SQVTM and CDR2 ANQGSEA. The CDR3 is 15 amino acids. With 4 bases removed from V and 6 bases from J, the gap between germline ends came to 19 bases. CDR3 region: CSVGEGSTVGQPQHF. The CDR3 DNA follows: TGCAGCGTTGGGGAGGGTTCGACGGTAGGTCAGCCCCAGCATTTT.

Here the CDR3 DNA reads TGTGCCAGCAGTTCCAAGAGACTAGCGGGAGGACACACAGATACGCAGTATTTT. The encoded protein is CASSSKRLAGGHTDTQYF. The V gene is TRBV6-5, the J gene TRBJ2-3; TRBD2 matches 13 bases. The CDR3 covers 18 residues. Germline V gene sequence: CDR1 MNHEY, CDR2 SVGAGI. Germline trimming cut 4 bases from V and 2 bases from J; bases unmatched to any gene: 9.

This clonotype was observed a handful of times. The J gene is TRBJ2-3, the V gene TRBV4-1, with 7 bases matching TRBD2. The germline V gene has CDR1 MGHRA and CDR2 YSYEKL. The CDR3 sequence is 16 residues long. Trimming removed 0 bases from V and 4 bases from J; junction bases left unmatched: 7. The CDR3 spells CASSQEGLGGADTQYF. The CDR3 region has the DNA TGCGCCAGCAGCCAAGAAGGACTAGGTGGAGCAGATACGCAGTATTTT.

CDR3 loop: CASSRRLYTGELFF. As DNA, the CDR3 is TGTGCCAGCAGTCGGAGGCTTTACACCGGGGAGCTGTTTTTT. The chain uses TRBV12-3 or TRBV12-4 and TRBJ2-2, with a possible D match to TRBD2 (5 bases). The V end lost 5 bases, the J end lost 3 bases, and 10 bases lay between the germline ends. The CDR3 contains 14 residues.

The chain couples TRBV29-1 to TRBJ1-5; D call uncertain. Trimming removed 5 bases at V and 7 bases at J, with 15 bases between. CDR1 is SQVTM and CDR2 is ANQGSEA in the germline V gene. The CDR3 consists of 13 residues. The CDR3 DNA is TGCAGCGTTTTTGGGTCCGGAGGGCAGCCCCAGCATTTT. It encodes CSVFGSGGQPQHF.

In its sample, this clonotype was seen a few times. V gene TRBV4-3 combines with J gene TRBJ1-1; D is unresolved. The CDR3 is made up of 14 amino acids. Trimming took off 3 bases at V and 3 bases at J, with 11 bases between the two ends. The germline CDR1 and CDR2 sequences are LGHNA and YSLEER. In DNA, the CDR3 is TGCGCCAGCAGCCAGTCTCTAAGGGACACTGAAGCTTTCTTT. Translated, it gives CASSQSLRDTEAFF.

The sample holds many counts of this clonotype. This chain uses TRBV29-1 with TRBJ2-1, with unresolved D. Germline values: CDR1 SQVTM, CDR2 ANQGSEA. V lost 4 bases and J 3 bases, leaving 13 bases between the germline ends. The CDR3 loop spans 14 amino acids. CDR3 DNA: TGCAGCGTTGTCCGGCAGGTAGGCTACAATGAGCAGTTCTTC. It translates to CSVVRQVGYNEQFF.

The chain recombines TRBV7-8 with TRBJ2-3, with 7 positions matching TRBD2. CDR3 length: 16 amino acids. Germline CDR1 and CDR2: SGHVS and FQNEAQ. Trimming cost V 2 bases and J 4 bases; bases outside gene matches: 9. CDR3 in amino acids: CASSLLVASGADTQYF. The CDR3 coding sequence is TGTGCCAGCAGCTTACTTGTTGCTAGCGGAGCAGATACGCAGTATTTT.

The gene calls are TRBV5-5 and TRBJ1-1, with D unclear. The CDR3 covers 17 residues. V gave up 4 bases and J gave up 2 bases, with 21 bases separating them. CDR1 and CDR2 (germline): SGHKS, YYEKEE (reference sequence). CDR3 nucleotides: TGTGCCAGCAGCCCTACCGGCGGGAAGCGAGGAAACACTGAAGCTTTCTTT. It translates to CASSPTGGKRGNTEAFF.